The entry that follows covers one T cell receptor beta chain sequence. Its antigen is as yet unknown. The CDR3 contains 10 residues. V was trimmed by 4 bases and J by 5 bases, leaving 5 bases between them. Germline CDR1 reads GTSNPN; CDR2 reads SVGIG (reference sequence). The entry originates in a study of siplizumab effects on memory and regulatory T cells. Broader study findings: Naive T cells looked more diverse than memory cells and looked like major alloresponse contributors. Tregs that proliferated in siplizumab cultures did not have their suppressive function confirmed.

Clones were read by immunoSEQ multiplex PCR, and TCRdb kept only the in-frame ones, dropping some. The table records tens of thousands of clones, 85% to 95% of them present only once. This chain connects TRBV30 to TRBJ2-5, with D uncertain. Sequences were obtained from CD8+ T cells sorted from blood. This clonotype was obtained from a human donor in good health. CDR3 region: CAWKRETQYF. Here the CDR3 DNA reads TGTGCCTGGAAACGGGAGACCCAGTACTTC.